The source of this TCR beta chain is a study of T cells in Graves' hyperthyroidism and ophthalmopathy. The wider study: Specimen type is peripheral blood, collected at initial diagnosis prior to any treatment.

Findings and limits, study-wide: The model predicted ophthalmopathy a median roughly six months before onset.

This clonotype was counted ten times or more. The antigen is not known. TCR beta CDR3 regions were amplified from RNA. HTBI primers were the set used in a first-round RT-PCR of the TCR CDR3. TCRdb called the multiplex PCR reads again in MiXCR, with one record for every CDR3 protein. The sample contains a few hundred thousand distinct CDR3 sequences, roughly an eighth of which appear only once. The CDR3 totals 13 residues. Germline V gene data show CDR1 as SGHRS and CDR2 as YFSETQ. V shed 5 bases, J shed 2 bases, and the junction held 1 base outside the gene matches. The receptor was isolated from a woman under 30 with Graves' hyperthyroidism. The J gene is TRBJ2-1, the V gene TRBV5-1; 7 positions agree with TRBD2. The source material was blood. The CDR3 reads CASRREPYNEQFF. The CDR3 DNA reads TGCGCCAGCAGGCGGGAGCCCTACAATGAGCAGTTCTTC.